This TCR beta chain was profiled in a study of shared T cell receptors in the human thymus. Assay: immunoSEQ multiplex PCR; the TCRdb copy retains only in-frame clones and omits some. The table lists 600,000 to 900,000 clones, approximately 83% of them singletons. Germline V gives CDR1 SQVTM, CDR2 ANQGSEA. Trimming stripped 4 bases from V and 1 base from J, with 14 bases between. This CDR3 is built from 14 residues. This sample was also put to use in a study of human thymus T cells. According to that study: The sample donors, healthy Finnish infants, were having corrective surgery for congenital heart defects. Obtained as resections during corrective heart surgery, the thymus tissue was then studied. Apparent bias marked the V and J gene usage of thymic and blood repertoires. Highly overlapping thymic repertoires among unrelated individuals were reported in related research.

This chain links TRBV29-1 with TRBJ2-7; a weak D match, TRBD1 (6 bases). Specimen: thymocytes. The sequence was collected from a girl under three years old with a congenital heart defect. The CDR3 spells CSVGGTGYSYEQYF. For the CDR3, the DNA is TGCAGCGTTGGGGGCACAGGGTATTCCTACGAGCAGTACTTC.